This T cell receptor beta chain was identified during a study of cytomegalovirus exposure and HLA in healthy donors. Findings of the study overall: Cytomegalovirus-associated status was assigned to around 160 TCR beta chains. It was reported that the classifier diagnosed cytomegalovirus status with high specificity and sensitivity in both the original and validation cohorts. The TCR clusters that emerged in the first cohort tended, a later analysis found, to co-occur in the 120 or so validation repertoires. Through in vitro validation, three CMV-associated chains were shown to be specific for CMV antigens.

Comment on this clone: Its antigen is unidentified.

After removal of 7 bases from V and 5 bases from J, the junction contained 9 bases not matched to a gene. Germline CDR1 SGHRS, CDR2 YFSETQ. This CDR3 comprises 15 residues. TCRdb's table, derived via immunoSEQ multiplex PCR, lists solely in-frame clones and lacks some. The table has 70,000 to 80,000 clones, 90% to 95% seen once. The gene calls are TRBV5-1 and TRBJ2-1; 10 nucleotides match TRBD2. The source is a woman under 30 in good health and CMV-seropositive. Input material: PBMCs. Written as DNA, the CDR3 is TGCGCCAGCGCACGACGGACTAGCGGCGACAATGAGCAGTTCTTC. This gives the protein CASARRTSGDNEQFF.